The T cell receptor delta chain described here comes from a study of delta chains in infants with herpesvirus infections (dated by TCRdb to 2022 to 2023). Regarding the study in general: From birth, the study prospectively followed a Ugandan infant birth cohort to characterize gammadelta T cell responses to primary cytomegalovirus (CMV) infection. The study looked for a public fetal Vdelta1/Vgamma8 gammadelta TCR clonotype in infants infected with CMV after birth. gammadelta TCRs were sequenced from PBMC obtained from roughly 18 CMV-infected infants (one congenitally infected) and several CMV-uninfected infants for whom sufficient sample was available. Infant blood samples fell into approximate age groups of 1.5, 4, 8 and 12 months. The previously published Belgian fetal and cord blood gammadelta TCR data were not generated in this cohort and were added only for comparison.

Based on the germline V gene, the CDR1 and CDR2 sequences are GEAIGNYY and EKD. The CDR3 holds 18 amino acids from the cysteine to the phenylalanine. This entry keeps only the CDR3 DNA: 54 bases, framed from base 1. This clone was counted between two and nine times. What antigen it recognizes has not been identified. This sequence may be a read error, since a much larger clone differs from it by one base. This CDR3 is also generated by other DNA sequences in the sample. Library preparation was by RT-PCR. To generate TCR cDNA, PBMC RNA underwent reverse transcription with SuperScript II using gamma-chain- and delta-chain-specific primers. After purification with AMPure XP beads, the cDNA was amplified and indexed with Illumina adapters using the Nextera XT Index Kit. gammadelta TCR libraries were sequenced on an Illumina MiSeq with a V2 300-cycle kit. The authors' analysis ran thus. Using MiXCR v2.1.12, CDR3 sequences were assembled, and reads were mapped onto D, J and V genes obtained from GenBank. Repertoire analyses of the CDR3 clonotypes were performed with VDJtools v1.2.1. TCRdb recomputed clones from the public reads with CATT; identical DNA rows were then combined. TCRdb's processing, not the authors', yielded these V and J calls. The sample data list over 550 delta-chain clones, and over 9.5% of these were observed just once. In total, the top ten clones hold approximately 24% of the sample.

Broad study findings and their caveats: A small sample size and the lack of race- or environment-matched controls were noted by the authors, because CMV is acquired by nearly all Ugandans before adulthood. The frequency of the public clonotype among Vdelta1 cells appeared to be inversely correlated with age at infection and fell quickly, apparently not lasting beyond about two months. The public clonotype was detected only at the first time point after infection and was not found in uninfected infants or in infants infected after 120 days. Of over 15 CMV-infected infants, several carried the public Vdelta1 clonotype: three infants infected postnatally before 120 days of age and the congenitally infected infant. Presence of the public clonotype at levels below the detection limit might still occur in CMV-uninfected infants.

In Kampala, Uganda, pregnant women receiving prenatal care were recruited and their infants were enrolled, and documentation of maternal HIV status was required. Home visits to families took place weekly, and collection of infant clinical information, oral swabs and peripheral blood began at 6 weeks of age and was repeated every 4 months after that. Blood was collected in heparin tubes, and PBMC were isolated by Ficoll-Paque density gradient centrifugation and cryopreserved. The starting material was peripheral blood, obtained at time point 2 of longitudinal follow-up. The chain employs TRDV2 and TRDJ3, and possibly TRDD3, on 6 matching bases. The sequence derives from a human donor who was a Ugandan infant, either HIV-exposed or HIV-unexposed (not recorded which). The DNA sequence is as follows: TGTGCCTGTGACACCTGGGGGCCATACACCTGGGACACCCGGCAGATGTTTTTC. Its product reads: CACDTWGPYTWDTRQMFF.